This passage covers 32 T cell receptor beta chains from one sample sequenced in a study of shared clonotypes between healthy human individuals. Method: immunoSEQ multiplex PCR; TCRdb's copy keeps in-frame clones and lacks some. The sample includes approximately 500,000 clones, roughly 79% of them seen just once. Input material: PBMCs. The receptors were gathered from a woman aged 40 to 50 in good health. Some clones in this sample may be carry-over from other donors' samples.

The chain is built from TRBV2 and TRBJ1-5; D is unresolved. V lost 4 bases to trimming and J lost 9 bases, with 16 bases between them. The germline V gene has CDR1 SNHLY and CDR2 FYNNEI. The CDR3 contains 14 residues. CDR3 sequence reads: CASSVEARYGPQHF. The DNA for the CDR3 is TGTGCCAGCAGTGTTGAGGCCCGTTATGGGCCCCAGCATTTT. The entire variable domain, with the rest obtained from reference TRBV2 and TRBJ1-5, is as follows: EPEVTQTPSHQVTQMGQEVILRCVPISNHLYFYWYRQILGQKVEFLVSFYNNEISEKSEIFDDQFSVERPDGSNFTLKIRSTKLEDSAMYFCASSVEARYGPQHFGDGTRLSIL.

CDR3 sequence: CASSLGDTFRGPLHF. CDR3 DNA sequence: TGTGCCAGCAGCTTAGGGGACACCTTTCGCGGACCCCTCCACTTT. This chain links TRBV7-8 with TRBJ1-6, with D perhaps TRBD1 (6 bases). Trimming cost V 1 base and J 12 bases, with 16 bases left between them. The CDR3 is 15 amino acids. The germline V gene encodes CDR1 SGHVS and CDR2 FQNEAQ.

This clone was observed a handful of times. V is TRBV28 and J is TRBJ1-1, with TRBD1 matching 9 bases. V gave up 6 bases and J gave up 3 bases; unmatched junction bases: 5. CDR1 MDHEN and CDR2 SYDVKM come from the germline V gene. This CDR3 has 14 residues. The CDR3 sequence: CASRPTGGYTEAFF. DNA of the CDR3: TGTGCCAGCAGACCAACAGGGGGCTACACTGAAGCTTTCTTT.

J is TRBJ1-2 and V is TRBV7-9; the D gene is possibly TRBD1 (5 bases). Trimming removed 10 bases at V and 8 bases at J, with 17 bases between. CDR1 and CDR2 from the germline V gene are SEHNR and FQNEAQ (reference sequence). This CDR3 is built from 12 residues. CDR3 in amino acids: CATGARESGYTF. The CDR3 DNA reads TGTGCCACCGGGGCGAGGGAATCGGGCTACACCTTC.

This clone was seen more than once but under ten times. The rearrangement links TRBV28 to TRBJ2-5, with 8 bases identical to TRBD2. Germline lookup yields CDR1 MDHEN and CDR2 SYDVKM. CDR3 size: 15 residues. V was clipped by 10 bases and J by 1 base; unmatched bases: 11. CDR3 nucleotide sequence: TGTGCCACCCAGGTCGGGGGGGGTTTCCAAGAGACCCAGTACTTC. Its protein product is CATQVGGGFQETQYF.

This clone was detected only once. The chain combines TRBV5-4 with TRBJ2-5; 8 bases line up with TRBD2. The CDR3 runs 14 residues. CDR1 is SGHNT, CDR2 YYREEE, per germline (reference sequence). V was pared by 4 bases and J by 1 base, with 3 bases of the junction left unmatched. The CDR3 sequence is CASSTGGVQETQYF. CDR3 bases: TGTGCCAGCAGCACGGGAGGGGTCCAAGAGACCCAGTACTTC.

The chain combines TRBV19 with TRBJ2-3; tentative D call: TRBD1 (5 bases). The CDR3 is 15 amino acids. V was shortened by 2 bases and J by 2 bases, with 11 bases between the two germline ends. The germline CDR1 and CDR2 sequences are LNHDA and SQIVND (reference sequence). CDR3 residues: CASSIRTPATDTQYF. DNA of the CDR3: TGTGCCAGTAGTATAAGGACACCGGCCACAGATACGCAGTATTTT.

This clone was counted only a few times. This chain's CDR3 is CASTQGGFSGANVLTF. CDR3 nucleotide sequence: TGTGCCAGCACCCAGGGGGGTTTCTCTGGGGCCAACGTCCTGACTTTC. The gene calls are TRBV7-8 and TRBJ2-6; tentatively, D is TRBD1 (7 bases). There are 16 residues in the CDR3. The germline V and J ends were trimmed by 7 bases and 0 bases, with 13 bases remaining between them. Germline V lookup: CDR1 SGHVS, CDR2 FQNEAQ.

This chain uses TRBV9 with TRBJ2-1; D possibly corresponds to TRBD2 (6 bases). With 4 bases removed from V and 5 bases from J, the gap between germline ends came to 13 bases. Germline V gene lookup returns CDR1 SGDLS and CDR2 YYNGEE. There are 14 residues in the CDR3. The DNA for the CDR3 is TGTGCCAGCAGCACTAGCCCGGGGGACAATGAGCAGTTCTTC. It specifies CASSTSPGDNEQFF. The variable domain in full, completed from reference TRBV9 and TRBJ2-1, reads DSGVTQTPKHLITATGQRVTLRCSPRSGDLSVYWYQQSLDQGLQFLIQYYNGEERAKGNILERFSAQQFPDLHSELNLSSLELGDSALYFCASSTSPGDNEQFFGPGTRLTVL.

This clone has a handful of counts. The genes are TRBV25-1 and TRBJ1-2; 10 positions match TRBD1. The CDR3 spans 14 residues. J gave up 8 bases and V 3 bases, and 6 bases lay outside the gene matches. Germline V gene sequence: CDR1 MGHDK, CDR2 SYGVNS. In nucleotides, the CDR3 is TGTGCCAGCAGTGAGGGACAGGGGCTAGGAGGCTACACCTTC. It codes for CASSEGQGLGGYTF.

The chain recombines TRBV5-6 with TRBJ2-7, with 8 bases matching TRBD2. The junction had 5 bases not matched to a gene; V was cut back by 5 bases and J by 4 bases. The CDR3 has 13 residues. Germline V gene sequence: CDR1 SGHDT, CDR2 YYEEEE. The CDR3 sequence: CASSFSGTYEQYF. CDR3 nucleotides: TGTGCCAGCAGTTTTAGCGGGACTTACGAGCAGTACTTC.

Of note for this clone: A junction boundary mismatches the germline segment, possibly from a read error. The chain has TRBV28 and TRBJ1-3, with TRBD1 as a possible D gene (5 bases). The CDR3 has 16 amino acids. Germline lookup yields CDR1 MDHEN and CDR2 SYDVKM. The CDR3 sequence: CAGRDVFREPGNTIYF. CDR3 DNA sequence: TGTGCCGGCAGAGACGTTTTCAGGGAGCCAGGAAACACCATATATTTT.

The CDR3 loop reads CASVGGLVTEAFF. CDR3 DNA: TGTGCCAGCGTTGGGGGGCTTGTCACTGAAGCTTTCTTT. V and J are TRBV28 and TRBJ1-1; TRBD1 might be the D (6 bases). The V end lost 8 bases, the J end lost 4 bases, and 14 bases lay between the germline ends. CDR1 is MDHEN and CDR2 is SYDVKM in the germline V gene. The length of the CDR3 is 13 residues.

This chain connects TRBV4-1 to TRBJ1-1; no clear D gene. CDR1 is MGHRA and CDR2 is YSYEKL in the germline V gene. The CDR3 contains 14 residues. Trimming cost V 2 bases and J 4 bases, with 11 bases left between them. The CDR3 region is CASSQTNWGTEAFF. In DNA form, the CDR3 reads TGCGCCAGCAGCCAAACAAACTGGGGCACTGAAGCTTTCTTT.

This clone is a singleton in its sample. The J gene is TRBJ2-1, the V gene TRBV6-5; weak D call: TRBD1 (6 bases). Germline V gene data show CDR1 as MNHEY and CDR2 as SVGAGI. The CDR3 runs to 12 residues. Trimming removed 7 bases at V and 5 bases at J, with 9 bases between. The CDR3: CASMGADNEQFF. The CDR3 nucleotides read TGTGCCAGCATGGGGGCCGACAATGAGCAGTTCTTC.

The chain employs TRBV18 and TRBJ2-2; 7 nucleotides line up with TRBD2. Germline-derived CDR1 and CDR2 are KGHSH and LQKENI. After removal of 6 bases from V and 2 bases from J, the junction contained 6 bases not matched to a gene. The CDR3 is made up of 15 amino acids. The CDR3 spells CASSPLAENTGELFF. The CDR3 nucleotides are TGTGCCAGCTCCCCCCTAGCGGAAAACACCGGGGAGCTGTTTTTT.

V and J are TRBV10-3 and TRBJ2-5; D might be TRBD1 (5 bases). Judging by the DNA end, TRBJ2-7 fits better; the J call may be wrong. The CDR3 length is 14 residues. The V gene's germline CDR1 is ENHRY and CDR2 SYGVKD. The CDR3 region is CAISEGRTSYEQYF. In nucleotides, the CDR3 is TGTGCCATCAGTGAAGGGCGGACATCCTACGAGCAGTACTTC.

The gene calls are TRBV7-8 and TRBJ2-7, with 8 bases identical to TRBD2. This CDR3 has 15 residues. The germline V gene encodes CDR1 SGHVS and CDR2 FQNEAQ. Germline trimming cut 5 bases from V and 0 bases from J; bases unmatched to any gene: 6. The CDR3 coding sequence is TGTGCCAGCAGCCGGCTTAGCGGGATCTCCTACGAGCAGTACTTC. Protein: CASSRLSGISYEQYF.

DNA of the CDR3: TGCGCCAGCAGCTCTGGCGGGAGCTCCTACAATGAGCAGTTCTTC. Translating gives CASSSGGSSYNEQFF. The rearrangement links TRBV5-1 to TRBJ2-1; TRBD2 matches at 7 bases. Trimming took 3 bases from V and 0 from J; bases not matched to a gene: 3. The germline V gene has CDR1 SGHRS and CDR2 YFSETQ. There are 15 residues in the CDR3.

J is TRBJ2-7 and V is TRBV18; perhaps D is TRBD1 or TRBD2 (7 bases each). Deletions cut 0 bases from V and 4 bases from J, with 13 bases between. The CDR3 is made up of 15 amino acids. Looked up from germline, CDR1 is KGHSH and CDR2 is LQKENI. CDR3 in amino acids: CASSPPAGGGYEQYF. As DNA, the CDR3 is TGTGCCAGCTCACCACCGGCAGGGGGGGGGTACGAGCAGTACTTC.

This chain connects TRBV11-3 to TRBJ2-1; 9 nucleotides agree with TRBD2. The V segment lost 3 bases and the J segment 0 bases; nucleotides outside the gene matches: 0. The V gene's germline CDR1 is SGHNT and CDR2 YENEEA. The CDR3 is 15 residues long. The CDR3: CASSFSGSSYNEQFF. CDR3 in DNA: TGTGCCAGCAGCTTTAGCGGGAGCTCCTACAATGAGCAGTTCTTC.

The V gene is TRBV7-9, the J gene TRBJ2-4, with 8 bases identical to TRBD2. The trim removed 1 base at V and 8 bases at J, leaving 13 bases unmatched. Germline CDR1 SEHNR, CDR2 FQNEAQ (reference sequence). The CDR3 has 17 amino acids. CDR3 in amino acids: CASSLEGAGASWDIQYF. DNA of the CDR3: TGTGCCAGCAGCTTAGAAGGAGCGGGGGCCTCTTGGGACATTCAGTACTTC.

V gene TRBV20-1 combines with J gene TRBJ2-5; D unresolved. V shed 6 bases and J shed 4 bases, with 9 bases lying between them. Germline V CDR1 and CDR2: DFQATT, SNEGSKA (reference sequence). This CDR3 contains 11 residues. In DNA, the CDR3 is TGCAGTGCGAGTGAAAGAGAGACCCAGTACTTC. Its protein is CSASERETQYF.

In its sample, this clone was seen once. V and J are TRBV6-6 and TRBJ2-2; tentative D call: TRBD2 (5 bases). V dropped 3 bases and J dropped 5 bases, with 10 bases sitting between them. Germline CDR1 and CDR2: MNHNY and SVGAGI (reference sequence). The CDR3 sequence is 14 residues long. The CDR3 DNA sequence: TGTGCCAGCAGTTATGAGCAGCGGACCGGGGAGCTGTTTTTT. Translation gives CASSYEQRTGELFF.

The rearrangement uses TRBV7-9 and TRBJ2-5; 12 bases are a match to TRBD2. V was pared by 7 bases and J by 5 bases, with 8 bases of the junction left unmatched. This CDR3 region has 15 residues. The germline V gene has CDR1 SEHNR and CDR2 FQNEAQ (reference sequence). CDR3 in DNA: TGTGCCAGCACGATACTAGCGGGAGGAGGTGAGACCCAGTACTTC. It specifies CASTILAGGGETQYF.

This chain joins TRBV7-8 and TRBJ2-1, with 10 bases identical to TRBD1. In germline, CDR1 is SGHVS, CDR2 FQNEAQ. The CDR3 length is 14 residues. V dropped 5 bases and J dropped 6; count of bases not matched to a gene: 4. CDR3 DNA: TGTGCCAGCAGCATCGACAGGGGGCCCAATGAGCAGTTCTTC. This translates into CASSIDRGPNEQFF.

V is TRBV7-3 and J is TRBJ2-3, with TRBD2 matching over 9 bases. J lost 0 bases, V lost 4 bases, and 5 bases had no gene match. The CDR3 spans 16 residues. The germline gives CDR1 SGHTA, CDR2 FQGTGA. CDR3 in amino acids: CASSSGTSTSTDTQYF. The CDR3 bases are TGTGCCAGCAGCTCCGGGACTAGCACTAGCACAGATACGCAGTATTTT.

The table lists this clone with a count of one. The junction departs from germline at one end; a sequencing error may be responsible. The chain links TRBV6-6 to TRBJ2-1; D is possibly TRBD2 (5 bases). Germline-derived CDR1 and CDR2 are MNHNY and SVGAGI (reference sequence). The CDR3 runs 13 residues. CDR3 region: CASSPLDYTEQFF. The CDR3, as DNA: TGTGCCAGCAGTCCCCTCGACTACACTGAGCAGTTCTTC.

This clone has at least ten counts. This rearrangement joins TRBV11-2 to TRBJ2-1; 7 bases agree with TRBD1. Germline lookup yields CDR1 SGHAT and CDR2 FQNNGV. V shed 4 bases, J shed 7 bases, and the junction held 13 bases outside the gene matches. This CDR3 contains 16 residues. The CDR3 region is CASSSLGQVVLNEQFF. The CDR3 DNA follows: TGTGCCAGCAGCTCCCTAGGACAGGTGGTTTTGAATGAGCAGTTCTTC.

Worth noting for this clone: A far larger clone is just one base off, so this is likely a read error. This CDR3 is missing its conserved last phenylalanine or tryptophan, likely due to a read error. CDR3 sequence (DNA): TGTGCCAGCAGCCAAGATGCGGGGGTAGCTGGGGCCAACGTCCTGACTTCC. Its translation is CASSQDAGVAGANVLTS. This chain connects TRBV4-2 to TRBJ2-6; 7 bases map to TRBD2. CDR3 length equals 17 residues. Germline-derived CDR1 and CDR2 are LGHNA and YNFKEQ. Unmatched junction bases numbered 4, after V lost 0 bases and J lost 2 bases.

The chain uses TRBV4-2 and TRBJ1-4; TRBD1 aligns across 9 bases. There are 18 residues in the CDR3. The germline V gene has CDR1 LGHNA and CDR2 YNFKEQ. With 5 bases clipped from V and 0 bases from J, the junction kept 10 bases outside the gene matches. CDR3 coding DNA: TGTGCCAGCAGCGCAGGGACAGGGCATTTTGCAACTAATGAAAAACTGTTTTTT. It codes for CASSAGTGHFATNEKLFF.

The gene calls are TRBV30 and TRBJ1-4; 10 nucleotides match TRBD1. Germline-derived CDR1 and CDR2 are GTSNPN and SVGIG (reference sequence). This CDR3 has 18 amino acids. After removal of 1 base from V and 10 bases from J, the junction contained 18 bases not matched to a gene. DNA for the CDR3: TGTGCCTGGAGTGCCCCCCCCCGGACAGGGGGTTGGTTTGGAAAACTGTTTTTT. As protein: CAWSAPPRTGGWFGKLFF.